This is a list of T cell receptor beta chains from one sample in a study of monozygotic twins with inflammatory bowel disease. TCRdb re-called the 5' RACE reads and shows each CDR3 protein once, DNA omitted. This table holds over 110,000 distinct CDR3 sequences. Sequenced: blood. These receptors were collected from a human donor with ulcerative colitis or Crohn's disease, or a healthy co-twin of an affected twin (not recorded which). CDR3s include the opening cysteine and the closing phenylalanine or tryptophan.

TRBJ1-5 TRBV5-4 CASSSGGQVPFQPQHF
TRBJ2-2 TRBV11-2 CASRRGALAGGVTGELFF
TRBJ2-7 TRBV7-9 CASSLSVGWVYEQYF
TRBJ1-1 TRBV27 CASSITGAPVTEALF
TRBJ2-7 TRBV6-5 CASSYYRDSYEQYF
TRBJ1-1 TRBV11-3 CASSLTGQYTEAFF
TRBJ2-4 TRBV11-2 CASSARGGLSASKNIQYF
TRBJ1-1 TRBV12-3/TRBV12-4 CASSGGGANTEAFF
TRBJ2-2 TRBV5-1 CASSLATSAGELFF
TRBJ1-4 TRBV5-1 CASSGGQGGTNEKLFF
TRBJ1-1 TRBV6-2/TRBV6-3 CASSYEVAQEVFGTEAFF
TRBJ2-7 TRBV7-9 CASSLAAISYEQYF
TRBJ2-7 TRBV7-2 CASSLSGTGSYEQYF
TRBJ1-1 TRBV6-5 CASSPRENTEAFF
TRBJ2-3 TRBV20-1 CSASYTPGLGFGDTQYF
TRBJ1-6 TRBV7-8 CASSSGSPLHF
TRBJ2-7 TRBV19 CASGGRQLYEQYF
TRBJ1-4 TRBV9 CASSEDGGFPGRLFF
TRBJ1-5 TRBV6-5 CASSYLSPLGTATNQPQHF
TRBJ1-1 TRBV5-1 CASSELDREMNTEAFF
TRBJ2-1 TRBV5-1 CASSLASSGGGNNEQFF
TRBJ1-6 TRBV11-1 CASSLEGHNNSPLHF
TRBJ2-1 TRBV7-3 CASSLEDPKGEQFF
TRBJ2-2 TRBV20-1 CSARDPRNTGELFF
TRBJ2-7 TRBV20-1 CSASPVDEQYF
TRBJ2-5 TRBV20-1 CSPFSRETQYF
TRBJ2-7 TRBV7-9 CASSLAYGTGVTYEQYF
TRBJ1-3 TRBV7-9 CASSSKGQDSGNTIYF
TRBJ2-1 TRBV20-1 CSARALAGVPRNEQFF
TRBJ2-2 TRBV4-1 CASSQRGGNGELFF
TRBJ1-3 TRBV7-2 CASSLGSAPGNTIYF
TRBJ1-4 TRBV5-1 CASSPQGIGEKLFF
TRBJ1-6 TRBV7-2 CASSFQTGASPLHF
TRBJ2-3 TRBV21-1 CASSRRLAAQYF
TRBJ2-5 TRBV11-2 CASSYRGPTQETQYF
TRBJ2-7 TRBV5-4 CASSNLGTGREQYF
TRBJ2-5 TRBV5-1 CASSQGGVETQYF
TRBJ1-1 TRBV5-1 CASRTTANTEAFF
TRBJ2-7 TRBV15 CATSPWDRVYEQYF
TRBJ2-7 TRBV5-1 CASSLDRASYEQYF
TRBJ2-1 TRBV12-5 CASGGGQSSYNEQFF
TRBJ2-1 TRBV30 CAWSFGLYNEQFF
TRBJ1-3 TRBV20-1 CSSRVAGDSEDTIYF
TRBJ2-7 TRBV18 CASSNPGQGYEQYF
TRBJ1-4 TRBV6-5 CASSFGQNSRNEKLFF
TRBJ2-7 TRBV5-1 CASSEGQRKSYEQYF
TRBJ1-6 TRBV2 CASSPMRGEGSHLHF
TRBJ2-1 TRBV7-2 CASSFYNEQFF
TRBJ2-7 TRBV7-2 CASSFDRRTYEQYF
TRBJ1-1 TRBV30 CAWSVRGFPEAFF
TRBJ2-2 TRBV20-1 CSARESGATGELFF
TRBJ2-2 TRBV5-1 CASSLERPNTGELFF
TRBJ1-1 TRBV18 CASSPREGTEAFF
TRBJ1-2 TRBV7-6 CASSLQINYGYTF
TRBJ2-7 TRBV20-1 CSTRGTGFRSEQYF